The rows below give T cell receptor beta chains drawn from one sample of a study of long-term antiretroviral therapy in people with HIV. The method was immunoSEQ multiplex PCR; TCRdb's version includes in-frame clones alone and lacks a portion of them. The sample holds about 21,000 clones; roughly 84% are singletons and the top ten take under 3.5%. Sample: unsorted PBMCs, taken 1.9 years after starting antiretroviral therapy. These receptors were obtained from a woman aged 45-59 years with HIV. CDR3s include the opening cysteine and the closing phenylalanine or tryptophan. Rows may omit the clone size; those that give it use once, few, many or a size class.

NA	TRBV30	CAWSRLGEQFF
few	TRBV9	CASSEGTGGVRNTEAFF
NA	TRBV6-5	CASSLGGQEQSPLHF
NA	TRBV7-9	CASSLGTTEAFF
NA	TRBV7-9	CASSLAEYQETQYF
NA	TRBV7-2	CASGGFGSNYGYTF
NA	TRBV20-1	CSAVPGAEAFF
NA	TRBV4-1	CASSRGGGFDYEQYF
NA	TRBV6-5	CASSYTTGNPYNEQFF
NA	TRBV4-3	CASSQDTPNTEAFF
NA	TRBV7-2	CASSVGAGIVTEAFF
NA	TRBV5-8	CASSLTSGYNEQFF
NA	TRBV29-1	CSVVWPGSYEQYF
NA	TRBV5-5	CASSVGLEGEQFF
NA	TRBV19	CASSGGGLGQPQHF
NA	TRBV4-1	CASSQSGPTSGETQYF
NA	TRBV28	CASSFPPGGNTEAFF
NA	TRBV7-3	CASSLEVNTEAFF
NA	TRBV5-4	CASSLDLGKGGTEAFF
NA	TRBV10-1	CASRLEPDCDPLSEQFF
NA	TRBV11-3	CASSTQAGGEETQYF
NA	TRBV7-2	CASSPTIREPNSPLHF
NA	TRBV30	CAWSVRGYEQFF
NA	TRBV19	CASSGTVAEAFF
NA	TRBV2	CASHKLITPSEQYF
NA	TRBV18	CASSPLSEEASEQYF
NA	TRBV28	CASSSSAHEQFF